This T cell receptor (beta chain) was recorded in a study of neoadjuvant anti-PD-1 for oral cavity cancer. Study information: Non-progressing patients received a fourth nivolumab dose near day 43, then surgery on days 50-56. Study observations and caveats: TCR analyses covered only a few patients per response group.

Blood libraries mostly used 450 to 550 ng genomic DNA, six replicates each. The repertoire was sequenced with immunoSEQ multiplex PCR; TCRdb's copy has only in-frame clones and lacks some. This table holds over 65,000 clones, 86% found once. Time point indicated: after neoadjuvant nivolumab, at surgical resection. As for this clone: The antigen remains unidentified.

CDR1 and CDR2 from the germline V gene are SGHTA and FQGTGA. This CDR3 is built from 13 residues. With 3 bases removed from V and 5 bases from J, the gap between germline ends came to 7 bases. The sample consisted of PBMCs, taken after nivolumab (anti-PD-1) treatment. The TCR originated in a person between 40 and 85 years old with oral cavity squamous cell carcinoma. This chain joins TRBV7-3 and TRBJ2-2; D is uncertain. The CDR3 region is CASSFPGTGELFF. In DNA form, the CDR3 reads TGTGCCAGCAGCTTCCCCGGGACCGGGGAGCTGTTTTTT.